This entry is about one TCR beta chain. The same CDR3 is also encoded by other DNA sequences in this sample. In the authors' workflow: Reference gene primers were amplified, and this amplification served to estimate nucleated cell counts. Data came from immunoSEQ multiplex PCR; TCRdb stores just in-frame clones and leaves some out. The V and J calls and clone size come from that table; D and trimming were worked out from the DNA. This table holds about 140,000 clones, about three quarters found once. CDR3 length equals 14 residues. CDR1 is SNHLY, CDR2 FYNNEI, per germline. Deletions cut 0 bases from V and 6 bases from J, with 6 bases between. This entry comes from a study of blood T cell repertoires in COVID-19. Across the study: Acute and convalescent COVID-19 specimens originated in the United States, Italy and Spain. The analysed material was cDNA or gDNA that came from T cells, B-cell-depleted T cells, or PBMCs.

Source material: peripheral blood. This sequence originates from a man between 45 and 60 years old with acute or convalescent COVID-19. The V call is TRBV2, the J call TRBJ1-6, with D perhaps TRBD1 (5 bases). Here the CDR3 reads CASSEARVNSPLHF. The CDR3 DNA is TGTGCCAGCAGTGAAGCCAGGGTTAATTCACCCCTCCACTTT.